A single sample is the source of the 18 T cell receptor beta chains below, sequenced in a study of shared clonotypes between healthy human individuals (TCRdb year 2020). Libraries were built with the immunoSEQ multiplex PCR assay. TCRdb's version of the immuneACCESS table is confined to in-frame rearrangements and falls short of the full clone set. An unresolved V gene accounts for under half of the shortfall where checked; the remainder is of unknown origin. The sample table contains under 2.5 million clones; only one count was recorded for less than 95% of them. About 0.41% of the sample comes from the top ten. Material for sequencing was naive CD4+ T cells from PBMCs. The sample's cell subset or site, from its label and the paper: CD45RA+ positively selected. These receptor sequences come from a man between 18 and 29 years old in good health. Some clones in this sample may be carry-over from other donors' samples.

This rearrangement joins TRBV18 to TRBJ2-4, with D perhaps matching TRBD1 (5 bases). CDR3 length: 13 residues. Trimming removed 6 bases from V and 6 bases from J, with 12 bases in between. Germline loops: CDR1 KGHSH, CDR2 LQKENI. The CDR3 nucleotides read TGTGCCAGCTCCCCCGATCAGGGAAACATTCAGTACTTC. It specifies CASSPDQGNIQYF.

The chain employs TRBV4-1 and TRBJ1-4; the D gene is possibly TRBD1 (5 bases). The germline V gene has CDR1 MGHRA and CDR2 YSYEKL. The CDR3 has 16 residues. V was clipped by 1 base and J by 0 bases, with 9 bases between them. The CDR3 region has the DNA TGCGCCAGCAGCCAAGGAATGGGGGCAACTAATGAAAAACTGTTTTTT. Translated, it gives CASSQGMGATNEKLFF.

The genes are TRBV5-1 and TRBJ1-2; D possibly corresponds to TRBD1 (5 bases). Trimming left V 2 bases short and J 6 bases short, with 11 bases between. The CDR3 covers 13 residues. Germline CDR1 is SGHRS and CDR2 is YFSETQ. The DNA for the CDR3 is TGCGCCAGCAGCTTCAGGGCCGGTGATGGCTACACCTTC. Its protein product is CASSFRAGDGYTF.

This chain links TRBV30 with TRBJ2-2; D ambiguous. CDR1 is GTSNPN, CDR2 SVGIG, per germline (reference sequence). The CDR3 extends over 12 amino acids. V lost 4 bases and J lost 7, with 10 bases in between. The CDR3, as DNA: TGTGCCTGGACCCCCCAAGGCGGGGAGCTGTTTTTT. Amino acids: CAWTPQGGELFF. The full variable domain, completed using reference TRBV30 and TRBJ2-2, is SQTIHQWPATLVQPVGSPLSLECTVEGTSNPNLYWYRQAAGRGLQLLFYSVGIGQISSEVPQNLSASRPQDRQFILSSKKLLLSDSGFYLCAWTPQGGELFFGEGSRLTVL.

The CDR3 here is CASSLDGRGLGETQYF. The CDR3 region has the DNA TGCGCCAGCAGCTTGGATGGCAGGGGGCTGGGAGAGACCCAGTACTTC. The chain recombines TRBV5-1 with TRBJ2-5, with 8 bases lining up with TRBD1. This CDR3 contains 16 residues. V lost 0 bases, J lost 4 bases, and 8 bases stayed unmatched. Germline V gene sequence: CDR1 SGHRS, CDR2 YFSETQ. Variable domain in full (rest from reference TRBV5-1 and TRBJ2-5): KAGVTQTPRYLIKTRGQQVTLSCSPISGHRSVSWYQQTPGQGLQFLFEYFSETQRNKGNFPGRFSGRQFSNSRSEMNVSTLELGDSALYLCASSLDGRGLGETQYFGPGTRLLVL.

The gene calls are TRBV28 and TRBJ2-1; perhaps TRBD2 as D (5 bases). This CDR3 has 14 amino acids. The V end lost 3 bases, the J end lost 9 bases, and 15 bases lay between the germline ends. Germline V CDR1 and CDR2: MDHEN, SYDVKM. CDR3 nucleotides: TGTGCCAGCAGTTTCGCTAGCCCTCCTATTGAGCAGTTCTTC. Amino acid sequence: CASSFASPPIEQFF.

The chain has TRBV21-1 and TRBJ1-1. TRBV21-1 is given as a pseudogene. This CDR3 is 15 amino acids long. The CDR3: CASSKESPGRTEAFF. In DNA, the CDR3 is TGTGCCAGCAGCAAGGAGTCCCCAGGGAGAACTGAAGCTTTCTTT.

V is TRBV28 and J is TRBJ2-1, with D possibly being TRBD1 or TRBD2 (7 bases each). Germline CDR1 MDHEN, CDR2 SYDVKM. V lost 3 bases and J lost 9, with 15 bases in between. There are 14 residues in the CDR3. CDR3 residues: CASSFPGGGGEQFF. The DNA of the CDR3 is TGTGCCAGCAGTTTCCCAGGGGGGGGTGGTGAGCAGTTCTTC.

This clone showed up just once. V is TRBV2 and J is TRBJ2-1, with D possibly matching TRBD1 (5 bases). CDR1 SNHLY and CDR2 FYNNEI come from the germline V gene. Trimming removed 6 bases at V and 5 bases at J, with 11 bases between. The CDR3 is 13 residues long. The CDR3 sequence: CASRRTINNEQFF. CDR3 DNA: TGTGCCAGCAGGAGGACAATTAACAATGAGCAGTTCTTC.

The V gene is TRBV7-8, the J gene TRBJ1-1, with unresolved D. With 7 bases removed from V and 0 bases from J, the gap between germline ends came to 12 bases. Germline CDR1 is SGHVS and CDR2 is FQNEAQ. CDR3 length: 14 amino acids. In nucleotides, the CDR3 is TGTGCCAGCATCAAGGACCGCTTGAACACTGAAGCTTTCTTT. Encoded protein: CASIKDRLNTEAFF. Full variable domain (rest looked up from reference TRBV7-8 and TRBJ1-1): GAGVSQSPRYKVAKRGQDVALRCDPISGHVSLFWYQQALGQGPEFLTYFQNEAQLDKSGLPSDRFFAERPEGSVSTLKIQRTQQEDSAVYLCASIKDRLNTEAFFGQGTRLTVV.

This chain joins TRBV15 and TRBJ2-7; D unclear. The V gene lost 5 bases and the J gene lost 1 base, with 9 bases spanning the gap. The CDR3 has 13 amino acids. Germline lookup yields CDR1 LNHNV and CDR2 YYDKDF (reference sequence). The CDR3 loop reads CATSLRPSYEQYF. CDR3 sequence (DNA): TGTGCCACCAGCCTACGGCCTTCCTACGAGCAGTACTTC.

This clone was detected only a few times. The chain carries TRBV7-2 and TRBJ1-1, with 7 bases matching TRBD1. In germline, CDR1 is SGHTA, CDR2 FQGNSA. Unmatched junction bases numbered 11, after V lost 6 bases and J lost 10 bases. The CDR3 contains 13 residues. CDR3 sequence: CASSPTIQGGAFF. The DNA for the CDR3 is TGTGCCAGCAGTCCCACAATCCAGGGGGGAGCTTTCTTT.

This sequence joins TRBV30 and TRBJ2-5; D is undetermined. The CDR3 extends over 14 amino acids. Trimming left V 5 bases short and J 2 bases short, with 15 bases between. Germline V gene sequence: CDR1 GTSNPN, CDR2 SVGIG (reference sequence). The CDR3 region is CAWDFSGFQETQYF. The CDR3 bases are TGTGCCTGGGATTTTTCCGGGTTTCAAGAGACCCAGTACTTC.

The chain has TRBV28 and TRBJ2-7; 8 bases are a match to TRBD2. CDR1 is MDHEN and CDR2 is SYDVKM in the germline V gene. J lost 5 bases, V lost 5 bases, and 17 bases had no gene match. This CDR3 comprises 17 residues. The CDR3 DNA reads TGTGCCAGCAGTCCCCGGTCGGGGGGGGGAGCGAGGGACGAGCAGTACTTC. It is translated as CASSPRSGGGARDEQYF.

The rearrangement links TRBV2 to TRBJ1-1; no reliable D call. The CDR3 contains 13 residues. V lost 1 base to trimming and J lost 6 bases, with 9 bases between them. Germline loops: CDR1 SNHLY, CDR2 FYNNEI. Written as DNA, the CDR3 is TGTGCCAGCAGTGAAGAGGTAGTCGCTGAAGCTTTCTTT. It encodes CASSEEVVAEAFF.

Concerning this clone itself: This same CDR3 is encoded by further DNA sequences in the sample. This chain links TRBV7-2 with TRBJ2-3; D gene ambiguous. Trimming removed 2 bases from V and 1 base from J, with 7 bases in between. CDR3 length equals 14 residues. CDR1 and CDR2 (germline): SGHTA, FQGNSA. CDR3 amino acids: CASSLRTGTDTQYF. The CDR3 coding sequence is TGTGCCAGCAGCTTAAGAACAGGCACAGATACGCAGTATTTT.

The rearrangement joins TRBV6-5 to TRBJ2-1, with 10 bases identical to TRBD2. The CDR3 is made up of 14 amino acids. J gave up 7 bases and V 6 bases, and 6 bases lay outside the gene matches. The germline gives CDR1 MNHEY, CDR2 SVGAGI. CDR3 region: CASRILAGPNEQFF. For the CDR3, the DNA is TGTGCCAGCAGGATACTAGCGGGGCCGAATGAGCAGTTCTTC.

Regarding this clone: The sample holds other DNA sequences that translate to the same CDR3. This rearrangement joins TRBV5-1 to TRBJ2-7; 10 bases agree with TRBD2. V was pared by 2 bases and J by 4 bases, with 6 bases of the junction left unmatched. The CDR3 runs 15 residues. Germline V CDR1 and CDR2: SGHRS, YFSETQ. The CDR3 reads CASSFGLAEFYEQYF. The CDR3 DNA is TGCGCCAGCAGCTTTGGACTAGCGGAGTTTTACGAGCAGTACTTC.